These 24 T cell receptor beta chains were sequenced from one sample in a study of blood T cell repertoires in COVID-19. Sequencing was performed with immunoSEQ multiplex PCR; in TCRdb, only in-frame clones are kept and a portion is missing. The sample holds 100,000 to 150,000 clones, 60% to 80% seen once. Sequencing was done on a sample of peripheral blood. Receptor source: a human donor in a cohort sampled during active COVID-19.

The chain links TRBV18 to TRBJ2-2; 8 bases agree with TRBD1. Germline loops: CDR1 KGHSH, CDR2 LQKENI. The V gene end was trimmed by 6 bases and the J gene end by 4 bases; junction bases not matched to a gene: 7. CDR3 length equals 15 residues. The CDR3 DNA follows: TGTGCCAGCTCGCTCGACAGGGGCAGCACCGGGGAGCTGTTTTTT. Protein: CASSLDRGSTGELFF.

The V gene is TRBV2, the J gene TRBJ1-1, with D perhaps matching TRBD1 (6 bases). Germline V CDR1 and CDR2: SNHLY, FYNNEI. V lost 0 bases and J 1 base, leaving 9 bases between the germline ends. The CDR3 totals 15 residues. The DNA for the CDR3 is TGTGCCAGCAGTGAAGCTGGCAGGGGGAACACTGAAGCTTTCTTT. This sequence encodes CASSEAGRGNTEAFF.

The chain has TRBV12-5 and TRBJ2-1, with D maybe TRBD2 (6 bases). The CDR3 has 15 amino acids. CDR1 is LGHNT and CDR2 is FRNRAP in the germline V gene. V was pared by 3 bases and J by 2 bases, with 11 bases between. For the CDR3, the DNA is TGTGCTAGTGGTTTAAAGGAGGGTCCCTACAATGAGCAGTTCTTC. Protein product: CASGLKEGPYNEQFF.

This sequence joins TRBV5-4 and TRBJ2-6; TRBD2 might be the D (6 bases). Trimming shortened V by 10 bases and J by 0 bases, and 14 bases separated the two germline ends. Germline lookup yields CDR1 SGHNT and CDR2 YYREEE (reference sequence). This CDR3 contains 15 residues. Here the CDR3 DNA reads TGTGCCGGAGGGCGAGGGGTCTCTGGGGCCAACGTCCTGACTTTC. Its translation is CAGGRGVSGANVLTF.

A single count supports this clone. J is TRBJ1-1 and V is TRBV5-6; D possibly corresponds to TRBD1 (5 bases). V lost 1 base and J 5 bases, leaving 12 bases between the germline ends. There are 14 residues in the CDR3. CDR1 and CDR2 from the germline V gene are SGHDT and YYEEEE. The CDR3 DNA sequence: TGTGCCAGCAGCTTGTGGGGCCTCGGGACTGAAGCTTTCTTT. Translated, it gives CASSLWGLGTEAFF. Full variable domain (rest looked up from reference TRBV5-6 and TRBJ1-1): DAGVTQSPTHLIKTRGQQVTLRCSPKSGHDTVSWYQQALGQGPQFIFQYYEEEERQRGNFPDRFSGHQFPNYSSELNVNALLLGDSALYLCASSLWGLGTEAFFGQGTRLTVV.

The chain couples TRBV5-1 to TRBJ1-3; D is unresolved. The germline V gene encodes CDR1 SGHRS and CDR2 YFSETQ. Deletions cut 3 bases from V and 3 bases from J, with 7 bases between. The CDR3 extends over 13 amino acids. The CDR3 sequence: CASSSTFGNTIYF. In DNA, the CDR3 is TGCGCCAGCAGCTCCACTTTTGGAAACACCATATATTTT. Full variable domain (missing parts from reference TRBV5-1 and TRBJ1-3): KAGVTQTPRYLIKTRGQQVTLSCSPISGHRSVSWYQQTPGQGLQFLFEYFSETQRNKGNFPGRFSGRQFSNSRSEMNVSTLELGDSALYLCASSSTFGNTIYFGEGSWLTVV.

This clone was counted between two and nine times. The CDR3 region is CASTLSPETQYF. The CDR3 region has the DNA TGTGCCAGCACTTTGAGCCCCGAGACCCAGTACTTC. The V call is TRBV2, the J call TRBJ2-5, with D uncertain. V lost 7 bases and J lost 5, with 11 bases in between. Germline assignment: CDR1 SNHLY and CDR2 FYNNEI. The CDR3 extends over 12 amino acids.

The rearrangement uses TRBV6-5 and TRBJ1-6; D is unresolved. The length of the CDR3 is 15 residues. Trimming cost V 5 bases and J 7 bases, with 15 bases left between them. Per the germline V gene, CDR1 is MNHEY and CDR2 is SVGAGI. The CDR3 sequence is CASSLLGHENSPLHF. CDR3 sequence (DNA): TGTGCCAGCAGTCTTCTGGGCCACGAAAATTCACCCCTCCACTTT.

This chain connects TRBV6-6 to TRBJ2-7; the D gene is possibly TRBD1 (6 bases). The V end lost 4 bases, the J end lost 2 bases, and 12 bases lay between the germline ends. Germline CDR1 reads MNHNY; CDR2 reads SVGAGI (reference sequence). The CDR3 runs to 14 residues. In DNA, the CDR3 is TGTGCCAGCAGTTCCGTCGACAGGACCTACGAGCAGTACTTC. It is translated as CASSSVDRTYEQYF.

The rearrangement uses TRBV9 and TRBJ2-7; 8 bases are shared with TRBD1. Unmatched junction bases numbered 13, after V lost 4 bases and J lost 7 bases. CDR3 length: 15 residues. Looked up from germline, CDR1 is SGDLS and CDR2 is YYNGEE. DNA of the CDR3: TGTGCCAGCAGCCCCTGGACAGGGCCAAACGAGGAGCAGTACTTC. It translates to CASSPWTGPNEEQYF.

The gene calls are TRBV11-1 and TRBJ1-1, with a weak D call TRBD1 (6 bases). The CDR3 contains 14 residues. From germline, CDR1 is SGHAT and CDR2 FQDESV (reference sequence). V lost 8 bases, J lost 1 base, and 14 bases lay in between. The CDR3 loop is CASGILDRNTEAFF. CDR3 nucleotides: TGTGCCAGCGGCATTCTGGACAGGAACACTGAAGCTTTCTTT.

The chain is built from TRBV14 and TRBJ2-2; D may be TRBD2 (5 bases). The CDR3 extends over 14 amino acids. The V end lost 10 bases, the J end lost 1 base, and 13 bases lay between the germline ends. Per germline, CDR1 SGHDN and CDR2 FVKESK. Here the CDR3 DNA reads TGTGCCACCAGAAGTGCGGGGAACACCGGGGAGCTGTTTTTT. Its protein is CATRSAGNTGELFF.

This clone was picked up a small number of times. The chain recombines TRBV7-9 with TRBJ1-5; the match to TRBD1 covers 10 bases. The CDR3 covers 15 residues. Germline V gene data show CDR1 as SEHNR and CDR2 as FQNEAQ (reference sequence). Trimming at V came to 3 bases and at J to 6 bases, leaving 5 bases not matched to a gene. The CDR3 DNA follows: TGTGCCAGCAGCTTCGGGACAGGGGCTGGTCAGCCCCAGCATTTT. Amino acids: CASSFGTGAGQPQHF.

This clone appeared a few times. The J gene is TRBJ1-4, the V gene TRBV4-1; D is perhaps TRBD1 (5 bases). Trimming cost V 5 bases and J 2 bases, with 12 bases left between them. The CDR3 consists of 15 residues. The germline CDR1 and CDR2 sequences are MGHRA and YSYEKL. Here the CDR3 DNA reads TGCGCCAGCAGCGGACCAGGGAATACTAATGAAAAACTGTTTTTT. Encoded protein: CASSGPGNTNEKLFF.

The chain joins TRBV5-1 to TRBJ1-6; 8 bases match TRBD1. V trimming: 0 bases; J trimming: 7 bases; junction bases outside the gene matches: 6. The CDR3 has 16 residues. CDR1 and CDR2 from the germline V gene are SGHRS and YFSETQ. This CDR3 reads CASSLGTGNPNSPLHF. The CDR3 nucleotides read TGCGCCAGCAGCTTGGGGACAGGGAACCCAAATTCACCCCTCCACTTT.

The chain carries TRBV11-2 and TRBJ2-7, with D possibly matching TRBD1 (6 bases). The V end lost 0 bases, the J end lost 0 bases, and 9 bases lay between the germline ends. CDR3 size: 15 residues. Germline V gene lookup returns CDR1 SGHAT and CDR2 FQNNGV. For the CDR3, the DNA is TGTGCCAGCAGCTTAGATCAGGGGAGCTCCTACGAGCAGTACTTC. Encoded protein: CASSLDQGSSYEQYF.

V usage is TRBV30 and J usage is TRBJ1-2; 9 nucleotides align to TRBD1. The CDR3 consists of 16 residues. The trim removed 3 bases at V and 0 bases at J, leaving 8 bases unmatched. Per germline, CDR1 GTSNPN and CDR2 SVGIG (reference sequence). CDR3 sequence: CAWSDPQGASNYGYTF. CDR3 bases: TGTGCCTGGAGCGACCCACAGGGGGCGTCTAACTATGGCTACACCTTC.

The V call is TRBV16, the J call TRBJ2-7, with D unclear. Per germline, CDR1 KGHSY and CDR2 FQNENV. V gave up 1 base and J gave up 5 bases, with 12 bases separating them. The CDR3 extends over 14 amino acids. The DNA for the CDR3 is TGTGCCAGCAGCCAATTTAGACTTCACCACGAGCAGTACTTC. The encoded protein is CASSQFRLHHEQYF. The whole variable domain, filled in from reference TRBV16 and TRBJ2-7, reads GEEVAQTPKHLVRGEGQKAKLYCAPIKGHSYVFWYQQVLKNEFKFLISFQNENVFDETGMPKERFSAKCLPNSPCSLEIQATKLEDSAVYFCASSQFRLHHEQYFGPGTRLTVT.

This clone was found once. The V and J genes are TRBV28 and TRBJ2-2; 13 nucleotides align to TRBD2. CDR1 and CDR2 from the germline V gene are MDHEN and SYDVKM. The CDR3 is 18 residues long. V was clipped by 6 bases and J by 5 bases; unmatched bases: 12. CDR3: CASRSPGLAGVLTGELFF. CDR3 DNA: TGTGCCAGCAGATCCCCCGGACTAGCGGGAGTGCTAACCGGGGAGCTGTTTTTT.

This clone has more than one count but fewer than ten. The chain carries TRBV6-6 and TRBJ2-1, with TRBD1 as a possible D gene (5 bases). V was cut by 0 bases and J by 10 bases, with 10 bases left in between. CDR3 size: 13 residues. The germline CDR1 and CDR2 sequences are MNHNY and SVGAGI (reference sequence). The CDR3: CASSYSEQAEQFF. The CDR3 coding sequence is TGTGCCAGCAGTTACTCGGAACAGGCAGAGCAGTTCTTC.

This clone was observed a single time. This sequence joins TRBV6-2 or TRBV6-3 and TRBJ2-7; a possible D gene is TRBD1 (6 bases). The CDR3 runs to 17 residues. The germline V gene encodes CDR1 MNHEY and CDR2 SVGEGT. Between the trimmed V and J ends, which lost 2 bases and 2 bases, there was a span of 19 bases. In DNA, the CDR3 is TGTGCCAGCAGTTACCATGTCGGACAGCCCTTTCCCTACGAGCAGTACTTC. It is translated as CASSYHVGQPFPYEQYF.

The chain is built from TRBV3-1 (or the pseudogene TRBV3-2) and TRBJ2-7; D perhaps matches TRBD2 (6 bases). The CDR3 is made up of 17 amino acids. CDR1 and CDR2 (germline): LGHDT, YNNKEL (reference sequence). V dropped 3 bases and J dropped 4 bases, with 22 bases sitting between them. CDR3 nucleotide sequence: TGTGCCAGCAGCCACAGATCCAAGCTGGGGGGATCATACGAGCAGTACTTC. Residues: CASSHRSKLGGSYEQYF.

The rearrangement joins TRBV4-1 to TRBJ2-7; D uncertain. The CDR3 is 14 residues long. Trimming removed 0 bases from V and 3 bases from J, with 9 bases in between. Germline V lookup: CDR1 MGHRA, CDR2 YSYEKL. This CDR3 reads CASSQDSNSYEQYF. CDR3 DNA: TGCGCCAGCAGCCAAGACAGTAACAGCTACGAGCAGTACTTC.

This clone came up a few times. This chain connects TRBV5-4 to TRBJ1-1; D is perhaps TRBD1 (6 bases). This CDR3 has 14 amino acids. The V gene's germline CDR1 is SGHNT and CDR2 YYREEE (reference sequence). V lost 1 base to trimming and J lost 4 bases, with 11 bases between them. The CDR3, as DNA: TGTGCCAGCAGCTTGTATGCGGGGGCCACTGAAGCTTTCTTT. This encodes CASSLYAGATEAFF.